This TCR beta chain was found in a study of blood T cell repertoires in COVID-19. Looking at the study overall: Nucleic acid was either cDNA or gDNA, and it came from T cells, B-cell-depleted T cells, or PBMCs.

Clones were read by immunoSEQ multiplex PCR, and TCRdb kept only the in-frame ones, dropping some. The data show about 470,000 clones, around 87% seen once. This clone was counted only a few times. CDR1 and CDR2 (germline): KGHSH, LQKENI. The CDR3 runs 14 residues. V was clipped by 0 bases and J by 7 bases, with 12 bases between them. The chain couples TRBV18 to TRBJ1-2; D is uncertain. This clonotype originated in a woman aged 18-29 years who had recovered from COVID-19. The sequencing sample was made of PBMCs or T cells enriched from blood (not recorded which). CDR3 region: CASSPPGLTGGYTF. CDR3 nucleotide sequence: TGTGCCAGCTCACCACCTGGACTAACGGGTGGCTACACCTTC. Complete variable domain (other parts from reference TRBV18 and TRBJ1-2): NAGVMQNPRHLVRRRGQEARLRCSPMKGHSHVYWYRQLPEEGLKFMVYLQKENIIDESGMPKERFSAEFPKEGPSILRIQQVVRGDSAAYFCASSPPGLTGGYTFGSGTRLTVV.